Below are 6 T cell receptor beta chains sequenced from a single sample in a study of blood T cell repertoires in COVID-19. Repertoires were generated with immunoSEQ multiplex PCR, while TCRdb's copy carries only in-frame clones and drops some. The sample has over 100,000 clones, 85% to 90% seen once. Sample: peripheral blood. Receptors originate from a man aged 50-59 years with active COVID-19.

The chain employs TRBV5-1 and TRBJ1-2, with 8 bases matching TRBD1. The CDR3 is 16 amino acids. After removal of 0 bases from V and 3 bases from J, the junction contained 7 bases not matched to a gene. Germline loops: CDR1 SGHRS, CDR2 YFSETQ. For the CDR3, the DNA is TGCGCCAGCAGCTTGGATGCAGGGGGCGTTGACTATGGCTACACCTTC. It translates to CASSLDAGGVDYGYTF.

The chain has TRBV6-6 and TRBJ2-2, with unresolved D. The CDR3 has 13 amino acids. Germline-derived CDR1 and CDR2 are MNHNY and SVGAGI (reference sequence). The ends were cut back, 4 bases at V and 0 bases at J, with 3 bases in the middle. CDR3 in DNA: TGTGCCAGCAGTTGTACGAACACCGGGGAGCTGTTTTTT. It encodes CASSCTNTGELFF.

This chain joins TRBV3-1 (or the pseudogene TRBV3-2) and TRBJ2-3; 10 bases are shared with TRBD2. The V gene's germline CDR1 is LGHDT and CDR2 YNNKEL (reference sequence). The CDR3 is 15 residues long. The junction had 7 bases not matched to a gene; V was cut back by 1 base and J by 9 bases. The CDR3, as DNA: TGTGCCAGCAGCCAAGTTTCAAGCGGGGGGGCAACGCAGTATTTT. Amino acid sequence: CASSQVSSGGATQYF.

The CDR3 region has the DNA TGTGCCAGTAGTATAGAGGGGCCGGGTGGCTACACCTTC. This codes for CASSIEGPGGYTF. V gene TRBV19 combines with J gene TRBJ1-2; D may be TRBD1 (5 bases). CDR1 LNHDA and CDR2 SQIVND come from the germline V gene (reference sequence). V gave up 0 bases and J gave up 7 bases, with 9 bases separating them. The CDR3 contains 13 residues.

The rearrangement uses TRBV6-4 and TRBJ2-3; 10 nucleotides agree with TRBD1. The CDR3 length is 19 residues. The germline CDR1 and CDR2 sequences are MRHNA and SNTAGT. Trimming at V came to 8 bases and at J to 2 bases, leaving 19 bases not matched to a gene. CDR3 protein: CASLRSSGTGVLDTDTQYF. The CDR3 DNA reads as TGTGCCAGCCTCAGGTCATCGGGGACAGGGGTCCTAGACACAGATACGCAGTATTTT.

This chain's CDR3 is CASSLTDTTYYGYTF. The CDR3 DNA reads as TGTGCCAGCAGCTTAACGGACACGACTTACTATGGCTACACCTTC. The chain employs TRBV11-1 and TRBJ1-2; maybe TRBD1 (5 bases). Germline V lookup: CDR1 SGHAT, CDR2 FQDESV (reference sequence). The CDR3 length is 15 residues. The V and J ends lost 2 bases and 3 bases respectively, with 13 bases between them.